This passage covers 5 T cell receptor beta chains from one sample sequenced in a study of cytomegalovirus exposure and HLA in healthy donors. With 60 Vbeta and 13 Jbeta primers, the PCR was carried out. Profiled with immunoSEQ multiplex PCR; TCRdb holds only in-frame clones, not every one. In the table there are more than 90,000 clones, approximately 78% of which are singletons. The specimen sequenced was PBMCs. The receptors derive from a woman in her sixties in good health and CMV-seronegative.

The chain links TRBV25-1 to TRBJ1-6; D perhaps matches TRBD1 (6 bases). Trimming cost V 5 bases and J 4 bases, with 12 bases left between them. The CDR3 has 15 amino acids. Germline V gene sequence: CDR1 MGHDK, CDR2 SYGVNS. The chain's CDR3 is CASSSTGGYNSPLHF. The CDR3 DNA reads TGTGCCAGCAGTTCGACAGGCGGGTATAATTCACCCCTCCACTTT.

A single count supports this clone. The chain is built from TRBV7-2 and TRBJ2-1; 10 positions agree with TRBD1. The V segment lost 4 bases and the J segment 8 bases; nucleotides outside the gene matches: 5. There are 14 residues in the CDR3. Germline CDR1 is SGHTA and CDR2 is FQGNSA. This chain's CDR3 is CASSSDRGKDEQFF. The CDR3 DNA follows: TGTGCCAGCAGCTCGGACAGGGGGAAGGATGAGCAGTTCTTC.

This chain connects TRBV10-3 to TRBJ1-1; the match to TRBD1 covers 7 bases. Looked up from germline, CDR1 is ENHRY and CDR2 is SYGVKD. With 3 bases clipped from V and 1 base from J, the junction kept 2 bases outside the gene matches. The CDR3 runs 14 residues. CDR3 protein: CAISDTGANTEAFF. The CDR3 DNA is TGTGCCATCAGTGATACAGGGGCGAACACTGAAGCTTTCTTT.

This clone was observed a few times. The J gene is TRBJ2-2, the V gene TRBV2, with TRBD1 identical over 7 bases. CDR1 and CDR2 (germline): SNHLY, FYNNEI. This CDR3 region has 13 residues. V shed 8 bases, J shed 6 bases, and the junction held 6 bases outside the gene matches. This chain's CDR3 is CASRRTGAGELFF. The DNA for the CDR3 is TGTGCCAGCCGAAGAACAGGGGCCGGGGAGCTGTTTTTT.

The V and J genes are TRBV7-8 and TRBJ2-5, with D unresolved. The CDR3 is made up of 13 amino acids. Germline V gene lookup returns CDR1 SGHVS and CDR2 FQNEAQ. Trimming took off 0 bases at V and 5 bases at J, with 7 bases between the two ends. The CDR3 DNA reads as TGTGCCAGCAGCTTAGCGCTTCGGGAGACCCAGTACTTC. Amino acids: CASSLALRETQYF.